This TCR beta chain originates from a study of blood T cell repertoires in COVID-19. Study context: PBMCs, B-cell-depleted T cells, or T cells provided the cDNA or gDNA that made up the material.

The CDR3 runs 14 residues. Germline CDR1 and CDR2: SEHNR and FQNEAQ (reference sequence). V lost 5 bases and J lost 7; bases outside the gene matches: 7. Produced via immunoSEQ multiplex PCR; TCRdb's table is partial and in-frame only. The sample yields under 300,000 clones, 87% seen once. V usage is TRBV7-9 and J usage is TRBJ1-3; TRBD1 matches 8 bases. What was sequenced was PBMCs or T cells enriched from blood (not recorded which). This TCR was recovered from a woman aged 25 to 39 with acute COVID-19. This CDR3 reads CASSTRTGPNTIYF. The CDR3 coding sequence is TGTGCCAGCAGCACCCGGACAGGGCCGAACACCATATATTTT.